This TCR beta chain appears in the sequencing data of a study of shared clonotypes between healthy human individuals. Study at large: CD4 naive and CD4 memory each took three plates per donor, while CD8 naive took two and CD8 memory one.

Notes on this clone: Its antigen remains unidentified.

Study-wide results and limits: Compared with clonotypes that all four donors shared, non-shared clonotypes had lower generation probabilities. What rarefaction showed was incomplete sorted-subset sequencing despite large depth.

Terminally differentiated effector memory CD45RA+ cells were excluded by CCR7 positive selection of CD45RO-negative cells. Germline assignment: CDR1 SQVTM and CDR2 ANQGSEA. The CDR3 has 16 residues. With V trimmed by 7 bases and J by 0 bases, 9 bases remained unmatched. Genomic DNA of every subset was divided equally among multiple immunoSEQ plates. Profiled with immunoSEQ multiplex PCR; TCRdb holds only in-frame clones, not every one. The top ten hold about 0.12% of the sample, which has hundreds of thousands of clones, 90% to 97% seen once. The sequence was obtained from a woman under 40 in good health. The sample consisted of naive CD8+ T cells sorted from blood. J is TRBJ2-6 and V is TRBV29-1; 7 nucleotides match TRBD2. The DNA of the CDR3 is TGCAGCGGTCTCATCGGGGGGAACTCTGGGGCCAACGTCCTGACTTTC. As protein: CSGLIGGNSGANVLTF.